The entry below describes one T cell receptor (beta chain). Authors' analysis steps: Cell counts per sample came from amplifying reference gene primers. The data were produced by immunoSEQ multiplex PCR, yet TCRdb's version contains in-frame clones alone and is incomplete. V, J and clone size are taken as reported in that table, and D and trimming were inferred from the DNA itself. The data contain roughly 150,000 clones, 88% of them singletons. This entry is derived from a study of blood T cell repertoires in COVID-19. Study-wide context: Samples taken during acute and convalescent COVID-19 were collected in the United States, Italy and Spain. Sample material is recorded as cDNA or gDNA derived from T cells, B-cell-depleted T cells, or PBMCs.

The germline gives CDR1 MGHRA, CDR2 YSYEKL. The CDR3 contains 15 residues. The ends were cut back, 1 base at V and 7 bases at J, with 14 bases in the middle. This TCR was recovered from a middle-aged man who had recovered from COVID-19. The chain uses TRBV4-1 and TRBJ2-1; D is uncertain. Sequenced material: peripheral blood. This CDR3 reads CASSQGSNFRNEQFF. In DNA form, the CDR3 reads TGCGCCAGCAGCCAAGGTTCCAACTTCAGGAATGAGCAGTTCTTC.